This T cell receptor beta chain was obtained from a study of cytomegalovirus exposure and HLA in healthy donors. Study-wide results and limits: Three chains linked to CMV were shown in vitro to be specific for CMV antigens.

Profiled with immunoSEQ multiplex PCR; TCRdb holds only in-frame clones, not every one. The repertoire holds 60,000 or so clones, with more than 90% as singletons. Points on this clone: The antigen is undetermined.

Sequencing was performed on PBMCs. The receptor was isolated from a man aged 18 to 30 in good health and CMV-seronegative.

The CDR3 sequence: CASSPTTGVGTDTQYF. The CDR3 nucleotides are TGTGCCAGCAGCCCCACGACAGGGGTGGGCACAGATACGCAGTATTTT. The rearrangement uses TRBV7-2 and TRBJ2-3, with 8 positions matching TRBD1. The CDR3 extends over 16 amino acids. Germline V gene lookup returns CDR1 SGHTA and CDR2 FQGNSA. The J segment lost 1 base and the V segment lost 5 bases, leaving 8 bases of the junction unmatched.